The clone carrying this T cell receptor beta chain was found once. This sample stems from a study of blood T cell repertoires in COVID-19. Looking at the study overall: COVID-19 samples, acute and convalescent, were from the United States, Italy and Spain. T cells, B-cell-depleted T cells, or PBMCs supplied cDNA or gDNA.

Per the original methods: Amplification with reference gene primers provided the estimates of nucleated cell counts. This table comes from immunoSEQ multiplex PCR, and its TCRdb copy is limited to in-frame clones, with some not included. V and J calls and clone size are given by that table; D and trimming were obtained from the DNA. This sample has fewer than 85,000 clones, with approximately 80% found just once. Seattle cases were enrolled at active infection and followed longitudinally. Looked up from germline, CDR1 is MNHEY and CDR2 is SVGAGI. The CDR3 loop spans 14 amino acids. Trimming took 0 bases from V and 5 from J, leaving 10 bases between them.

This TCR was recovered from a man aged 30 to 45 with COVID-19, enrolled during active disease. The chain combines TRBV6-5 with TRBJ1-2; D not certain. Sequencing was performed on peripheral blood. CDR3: CASSYSERIYGYTF. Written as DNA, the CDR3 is TGTGCCAGCAGTTACTCTGAGAGAATATATGGCTACACCTTC.